The present T cell receptor (beta chain) was sequenced within a study of T cell responses to AZD1222 COVID-19 vaccine. The study, taken as a whole, reports: Possibly, clonal diversity was underestimated; donors were largely white British and included more females.

The assay was immunoSEQ multiplex PCR, and TCRdb's table has in-frame clones only and misses some. The sample includes approximately 130,000 clones, roughly 86% of them seen just once. Germline V gene sequence: CDR1 SEHNR, CDR2 FQNEAQ (reference sequence). V lost 1 base and J 3 bases, leaving 9 bases between the germline ends. The CDR3 totals 14 residues. Comments on this clone: Its antigen is undetermined.

The V and J genes are TRBV7-9 and TRBJ1-1, with D hard to call. Source: peripheral blood, taken 28 days after the second AZD1222 dose. The receptor comes from an adult who received the AZD1222 COVID-19 vaccine. For the CDR3, the DNA is TGTGCCAGCAGCTTAGGTTTGGTTTACACTGAAGCTTTCTTT. It is translated as CASSLGLVYTEAFF. Filled out from reference TRBV7-9 and TRBJ1-1, the complete variable domain reads DTGVSQNPRHKITKRGQNVTFRCDPISEHNRLYWYRQTLGQGPEFLTYFQNEAQLEKSRLLSDRFSAERPKGSFSTLEIQRTEQGDSAMYLCASSLGLVYTEAFFGQGTRLTVV.